Shown below are 6 T cell receptor beta chains from a single sample sequenced in a study of T cell responses to AZD1222 COVID-19 vaccine. Assay: immunoSEQ multiplex PCR; the TCRdb copy retains only in-frame clones and omits some. The table has about 19,000 clones, about four fifths seen once; the top ten hold 21%. The sequencing used peripheral blood, collected 28 days after the second AZD1222 dose. Every receptor here comes from an adult who received the AZD1222 COVID-19 vaccine.

The rearrangement links TRBV5-1 to TRBJ2-2, with a weak D call TRBD1 (5 bases). Germline assignment: CDR1 SGHRS and CDR2 YFSETQ. V was pared by 1 base and J by 4 bases, with 14 bases between. This CDR3 has 16 residues. CDR3 region: CASSLLGAIITGELFF. The CDR3 DNA sequence: TGCGCCAGCAGCTTGCTAGGGGCAATCATCACCGGGGAGCTGTTTTTT.

The chain joins TRBV7-9 to TRBJ2-7; D remains ambiguous. CDR1 SEHNR and CDR2 FQNEAQ come from the germline V gene (reference sequence). V was cut by 4 bases and J by 3 bases, with 4 bases left in between. The CDR3 contains 11 residues. This chain's CDR3 is CASSSNYEQYF. For the CDR3, the DNA is TGTGCCAGCAGCTCAAACTACGAGCAGTACTTC.

The CDR3 loop reads CASSLAPPSGANVLTF. In DNA, the CDR3 is TGTGCCAGCAGCTTAGCCCCTCCCTCTGGGGCCAACGTCCTGACTTTC. The V gene is TRBV7-6, the J gene TRBJ2-6; D gene uncertain. Trimming stripped 0 bases from V and 0 bases from J, with 6 bases between. Germline CDR1 is SGHVS and CDR2 is FNYEAQ. The CDR3 loop spans 16 amino acids.

The V gene is TRBV2, the J gene TRBJ2-7; D could derive from TRBD1 or TRBD2 (5 bases each). Germline V gene data show CDR1 as SNHLY and CDR2 as FYNNEI. Trimming took 6 bases from V and 6 from J, leaving 9 bases between them. This CDR3 has 11 amino acids. The CDR3 spells CASRAGGEQYF. Here the CDR3 DNA reads TGTGCCAGCAGGGCTGGGGGCGAGCAGTACTTC.

This chain joins TRBV12-5 and TRBJ2-3; 7 bases fit TRBD2. From germline, CDR1 is LGHNT and CDR2 FRNRAP. V lost 5 bases to trimming and J lost 6 bases; unmatched junction nucleotides: 8. This CDR3 is built from 14 residues. CDR3: CASGLLAGVDTQYF. The CDR3 DNA follows: TGTGCTAGTGGTCTCCTCGCGGGAGTGGATACGCAGTATTTT. Using reference TRBV12-5 and TRBJ2-3 for the parts outside the CDR3, the full variable domain is DARVTQTPRHKVTEMGQEVTMRCQPILGHNTVFWYRQTMMQGLELLAYFRNRAPLDDSGMPKDRFSAEMPDATLATLKIQPSEPRDSAVYFCASGLLAGVDTQYFGPGTRLTVL.

This chain links TRBV19 with TRBJ2-7, with 10 bases fitting TRBD2. The germline V gene has CDR1 LNHDA and CDR2 SQIVND (reference sequence). This CDR3 comprises 15 residues. V was clipped by 3 bases and J by 3 bases; unmatched bases: 5. The DNA for the CDR3 is TGTGCCAGTAGTATTTCAGCGGGAGGGGTCTACGAGCAGTACTTC. It encodes CASSISAGGVYEQYF.